The 9 T cell receptor beta chains presented below share a single source sample, sequenced in a study of glioma-infiltrating T cells. TCR alpha and beta CDR3 regions were amplified from RNA using iRepertoire nested multiplex PCR. TCRdb itself ran the multiplex PCR reads through MiXCR, one entry per CDR3 protein. The data contain about 400,000 distinct CDR3 sequences, 41% of them singletons. The source material was glioma tissue, nonneoplastic brain tissue, or PBMCs (not recorded which). The receptors were sampled from a human donor with low-grade glioma or glioblastoma, undergoing nonglioma brain surgery, or in good health (not recorded which).

V is TRBV12-5 and J is TRBJ1-2; a weak D match, TRBD1 (6 bases). V was shortened by 3 bases and J by 6 bases, with 8 bases between the two germline ends. Germline V lookup: CDR1 LGHNT, CDR2 FRNRAP. This CDR3 is built from 12 residues. The CDR3 nucleotides are TGTGCTAGTGGTTTAGGGGGGGATGGCTACACCTTC. Its protein is CASGLGGDGYTF.

This clonotype was observed a few times. The chain has TRBV7-9 and TRBJ1-2, with D unclear. The CDR3 consists of 12 residues. Germline CDR1 reads SEHNR; CDR2 reads FQNEAQ (reference sequence). Trimming pared 11 bases from V and 5 bases from J, leaving 15 bases between. The CDR3 protein is CALRAERYGYTF. CDR3 bases: TGTGCCCTTCGGGCAGAACGGTATGGCTACACCTTC.

The chain has TRBV11-2 and TRBJ2-7; 7 bases match TRBD1. Unmatched junction bases numbered 1, after V lost 0 bases and J lost 2 bases. CDR1 is SGHAT and CDR2 is FQNNGV in the germline V gene. The CDR3 loop spans 14 amino acids. The CDR3 protein is CASSLEDRAYEQYF. The CDR3 DNA sequence: TGTGCCAGCAGCTTAGAAGACAGGGCCTACGAGCAGTACTTC.

This clonotype has only a few counts. This rearrangement joins TRBV28 to TRBJ2-1, with 7 bases identical to TRBD1. Germline-derived CDR1 and CDR2 are MDHEN and SYDVKM. This CDR3 contains 17 residues. V lost 3 bases and J lost 3; bases outside the gene matches: 11. CDR3 bases: TGTGCCAGCAGTTTCCTTCTAGACAGGGTGGGCTACAATGAGCAGTTCTTC. Protein sequence: CASSFLLDRVGYNEQFF.

This chain uses TRBV28 with TRBJ2-5; perhaps TRBD2 as D (6 bases). This CDR3 is 14 amino acids long. The germline V gene encodes CDR1 MDHEN and CDR2 SYDVKM. V lost 6 bases and J 2 bases, leaving 13 bases between the germline ends. The CDR3 reads CASSLGTAQETQYF. The CDR3 bases are TGTGCCAGCAGCTTGGGGACTGCTCAAGAGACCCAGTACTTC.

This clonotype was seen at least ten times. The rearrangement uses TRBV27 and TRBJ1-2; D remains ambiguous. The V end lost 2 bases, the J end lost 7 bases, and 11 bases lay between the germline ends. The CDR3 contains 13 residues. CDR1 and CDR2 from the germline V gene are MNHEY and SMNVEV (reference sequence). The CDR3 sequence is CASSLKGSGGYTF. CDR3 coding DNA: TGTGCCAGCAGTTTAAAAGGGTCGGGTGGCTACACCTTC.

In its sample, this clonotype was seen many times. V gene TRBV27 combines with J gene TRBJ1-2, with 7 bases matching TRBD1. With V trimmed by 4 bases and J by 2 bases, 7 bases remained unmatched. CDR1 is MNHEY and CDR2 is SMNVEV in the germline V gene (reference sequence). This CDR3 is built from 15 residues. As DNA, the CDR3 is TGTGCCAGCAGTTCCCGGGACAGAATAAACTATGGCTACACCTTC. Encoded protein: CASSSRDRINYGYTF.

This clonotype has a handful of counts. The chain joins TRBV28 to TRBJ2-3; 10 nucleotides match TRBD2. The germline V gene has CDR1 MDHEN and CDR2 SYDVKM. V trimming: 3 bases; J trimming: 2 bases; junction bases outside the gene matches: 5. This CDR3 has 16 residues. In nucleotides, the CDR3 is TGTGCCAGCAGTTTCCTAGCGGGAGAGAACACAGATACGCAGTATTTT. It specifies CASSFLAGENTDTQYF.

V gene TRBV7-9 combines with J gene TRBJ2-1, with D perhaps given as TRBD1 or TRBD2 (5 bases each). Trimming pared 8 bases from V and 10 bases from J, leaving 12 bases between. This CDR3 is 11 amino acids long. Germline assignment: CDR1 SEHNR and CDR2 FQNEAQ (reference sequence). CDR3 coding DNA: TGTGCCAGCGGACGAGGGACCGAGCAGTTCTTC. Translated: CASGRGTEQFF.